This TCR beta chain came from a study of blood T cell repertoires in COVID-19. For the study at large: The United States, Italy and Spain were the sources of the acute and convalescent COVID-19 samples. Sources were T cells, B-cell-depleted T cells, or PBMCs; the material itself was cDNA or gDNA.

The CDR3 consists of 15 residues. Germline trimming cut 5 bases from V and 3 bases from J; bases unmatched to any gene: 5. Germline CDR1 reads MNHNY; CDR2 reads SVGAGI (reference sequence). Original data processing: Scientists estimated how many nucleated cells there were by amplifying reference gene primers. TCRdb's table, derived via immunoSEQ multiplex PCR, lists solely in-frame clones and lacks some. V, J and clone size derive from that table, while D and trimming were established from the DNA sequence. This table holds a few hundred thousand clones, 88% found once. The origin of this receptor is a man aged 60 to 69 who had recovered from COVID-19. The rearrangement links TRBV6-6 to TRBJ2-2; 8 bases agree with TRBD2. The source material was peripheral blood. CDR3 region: CASSPGGWDTGELFF. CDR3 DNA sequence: TGTGCCAGCAGTCCGGGGGGGTGGGACACCGGGGAGCTGTTTTTT.